Below are 20 T cell receptor beta chains sequenced from a single sample in a study of Graves' ophthalmopathy and Graves' hyperthyroidism. RNA transcripts yielded amplified TCR beta CDR3 regions. Investigators did first-round RT-PCR with HTBI primers, then second-round multiplex PCR. One entry per CDR3 protein results from TCRdb running MiXCR on the multiplex PCR reads. This sample carries fewer than 400,000 distinct CDR3 sequences, around 19% of them seen once, and the ten largest clones take around 1.5%. Input material: peripheral blood. These receptors came from a woman under 30 with Graves' ophthalmopathy.

This clonotype was observed many times. The V gene is TRBV6-2 or TRBV6-3, the J gene TRBJ2-4; 11 nucleotides align to TRBD2. CDR1 and CDR2 from the germline V gene are MNHEY and SVGEGT. V shed 3 bases, J shed 8 bases, and the junction held 21 bases outside the gene matches. This CDR3 region has 20 residues. CDR3 sequence (DNA): TGTGCCAGCAGTTATTCCGGGACTAGCGGAGCAGTCGGGAGTGTTGACATTCAGTACTTC. This codes for CASSYSGTSGAVGSVDIQYF.

The rearrangement uses TRBV20-1 and TRBJ1-5; TRBD1 matches at 7 bases. The CDR3 is 17 amino acids. V shed 5 bases, J shed 0 bases, and the junction held 13 bases outside the gene matches. The germline gives CDR1 DFQATT, CDR2 SNEGSKA (reference sequence). CDR3 nucleotides: TGCAGTGCTTCCCCCCAGGGGGGGGATTATAGCAATCAGCCCCAGCATTTT. It specifies CSASPQGGDYSNQPQHF.

This clonotype was observed at least ten times. The chain couples TRBV30 to TRBJ2-1; 8 bases line up with TRBD1. Trimming cost V 2 bases and J 7 bases; bases outside gene matches: 4. The germline V gene encodes CDR1 GTSNPN and CDR2 SVGIG (reference sequence). The CDR3 totals 13 residues. Written as DNA, the CDR3 is TGTGCCTGGAGTTGGACAGGGAGAAATGAGCAGTTCTTC. It specifies CAWSWTGRNEQFF.

This clonotype occurred many times. This sequence joins TRBV7-2 and TRBJ1-2, with TRBD1 matching over 8 bases. J lost 4 bases, V lost 4 bases, and 8 bases had no gene match. Germline values: CDR1 SGHTA, CDR2 FQGNSA. The length of the CDR3 is 15 residues. CDR3 bases: TGTGCCAGCAGCTCACCGGGACAGGTTTTCTATGGCTACACCTTC. This sequence encodes CASSSPGQVFYGYTF.

This clonotype was counted many times. This chain links TRBV12-3 or TRBV12-4 with TRBJ2-7; D is unclear. Trimming shortened V by 9 bases and J by 7 bases, and 13 bases separated the two germline ends. The CDR3 has 11 residues. CDR3 DNA sequence: TGTGCCAGTACCTTTGGCAGGGAGCAGTACTTC. Residues: CASTFGREQYF.

This clonotype was seen ten or more times. The rearrangement links TRBV30 to TRBJ1-5; D gene unclear. Germline-derived CDR1 and CDR2 are GTSNPN and SVGIG (reference sequence). CDR3 length equals 13 residues. Trimming pared 0 bases from V and 5 bases from J, leaving 8 bases between. DNA of the CDR3: TGTGCCTGGAGTGTTGGGAGACATCAGCCCCAGCATTTT. Its translation: CAWSVGRHQPQHF.

This clonotype was seen at least ten times. The genes are TRBV12-3 or TRBV12-4 and TRBJ2-7; TRBD1 matches 11 bases. The CDR3 loop spans 14 amino acids. J gave up 4 bases and V 3 bases, and 2 bases lay outside the gene matches. This chain's CDR3 is CASSFGTGGYEQYF. In nucleotides, the CDR3 is TGTGCCAGCAGTTTTGGGACAGGGGGGTACGAGCAGTACTTC.

This clonotype showed up many times. The chain carries TRBV24-1 and TRBJ2-5, with D tentatively TRBD1 (6 bases). V shed 3 bases and J shed 6 bases, with 16 bases lying between them. Germline lookup yields CDR1 KGHDR and CDR2 SFDVKD. The CDR3 has 15 residues. Written as DNA, the CDR3 is TGTGCCACCAGTGATCCAAGCACAGGGAAACAGACCCAGTACTTC. This translates into CATSDPSTGKQTQYF.

This clonotype showed up just a few times. This sequence joins TRBV6-1 and TRBJ1-1; D not resolved. This CDR3 region has 13 residues. V was clipped by 2 bases and J by 5 bases, with 9 bases between them. Germline V gene data show CDR1 as MNHNS and CDR2 as SASEGT. Here the CDR3 reads CASSELGRTEAFF. The CDR3 nucleotides are TGTGCCAGCAGTGAATTAGGGAGGACTGAAGCTTTCTTT.

In this sample, this clonotype turned up many times. The V gene is TRBV27, the J gene TRBJ2-7; D may be TRBD2 (6 bases). This CDR3 comprises 15 residues. CDR1 and CDR2 from the germline V gene are MNHEY and SMNVEV (reference sequence). The V and J ends lost 8 bases and 4 bases respectively, with 21 bases between them. The CDR3 region has the DNA TGTGCCAGCCGCACTCAATTGGGTGGGGGGTACGAGCAGTACTTC. Protein product: CASRTQLGGGYEQYF.

This clonotype was found many times. V is TRBV12-3 or TRBV12-4 and J is TRBJ1-2, with 9 bases fitting TRBD1. This CDR3 region has 16 residues. Trimming at V came to 6 bases and at J to 9 bases, leaving 17 bases not matched to a gene. In nucleotides, the CDR3 is TGTGCCAGCAGGTCTCAACAGGGGGCCAGACCTTTACGCTACACCTTC. This codes for CASRSQQGARPLRYTF.

This clonotype was detected many times. In DNA, the CDR3 is TGCGCCATACTCAGAAACCTGGGCACTGAAGCTTTCTTT. Amino acids: CAILRNLGTEAFF. The rearrangement uses TRBV10-2 and TRBJ1-1, with D unresolved. The germline V and J ends were trimmed by 10 bases and 4 bases, with 16 bases remaining between them. The CDR3 has 13 amino acids. Germline V CDR1 and CDR2: WSHSY, SAAADI.

This clonotype was found many times. The V gene is TRBV19, the J gene TRBJ1-2; D remains unclear. Trimming removed 8 bases at V and 5 bases at J, with 24 bases between. The CDR3 sequence is 16 residues long. Germline values: CDR1 LNHDA, CDR2 SQIVND (reference sequence). This CDR3 is CASSPQRPNSGYGYTF. The CDR3 DNA reads TGTGCCAGTTCTCCCCAGCGCCCTAACTCCGGGTATGGCTACACCTTC.

Remarks on this clonotype: Sequence at one end of the junction differs from germline and may be a read error. This rearrangement joins TRBV6-2 or TRBV6-3 to TRBJ2-6; TRBD1 or TRBD2 may be the D gene (5 bases each). Germline-derived CDR1 and CDR2 are MNHEY and SVGEGT. CDR3 length equals 15 residues. CDR3 sequence (DNA): TGTGCCAGCAAGCGCGACGGAGGTGGGGCCAACGTCCTTGCTTTC. Its translation is CASKRDGGGANVLAF.

There are many counts of this clonotype. The rearrangement joins TRBV24-1 to TRBJ1-5, with D possibly matching TRBD1 (5 bases). Looked up from germline, CDR1 is KGHDR and CDR2 is SFDVKD. V was trimmed by 6 bases and J by 4 bases, leaving 12 bases between them. This CDR3 comprises 14 residues. Here the CDR3 reads CATSPTDNNQPQHF. CDR3 nucleotide sequence: TGTGCCACCAGTCCCACGGACAATAATCAGCCCCAGCATTTT.

The table lists this clonotype with many counts. The chain recombines TRBV19 with TRBJ2-6, with D maybe TRBD2 (5 bases). The CDR3 consists of 16 residues. Germline V gene lookup returns CDR1 LNHDA and CDR2 SQIVND (reference sequence). V dropped 4 bases and J dropped 3 bases, with 13 bases sitting between them. The CDR3 loop reads CASSTLSGFGANVLTF. Written as DNA, the CDR3 is TGTGCCAGTAGTACCTTGAGCGGCTTTGGGGCCAACGTCCTGACTTTC.

This clonotype was observed at least ten times. The rearrangement joins TRBV11-3 to TRBJ2-7; the D gene is possibly TRBD1 (5 bases). Trimming took 5 bases from V and 4 from J, leaving 12 bases between them. Germline V gene lookup returns CDR1 SGHNT and CDR2 YENEEA. The CDR3 runs to 13 residues. The CDR3 loop reads CASSQGPLYEQYF. In DNA form, the CDR3 reads TGTGCCAGCAGCCAGGGCCCGCTGTACGAGCAGTACTTC.

This clonotype came up many times. The chain is built from TRBV27 and TRBJ2-7; D may be TRBD2 (6 bases). CDR1 and CDR2 (germline): MNHEY, SMNVEV (reference sequence). Trimming took off 3 bases at V and 1 base at J, with 13 bases between the two ends. CDR3 size: 15 residues. The CDR3 protein is CASSLGQGGSYEQYF. CDR3 sequence (DNA): TGTGCCAGCAGTTTGGGCCAGGGAGGATCCTACGAGCAGTACTTC.

The V call is TRBV6-2 or TRBV6-3, the J call TRBJ2-2, with D perhaps matching TRBD1 or TRBD2 (5 bases each). V lost 7 bases and J 7 bases, leaving 25 bases between the germline ends. This CDR3 is built from 17 residues. Per the germline V gene, CDR1 is MNHEY and CDR2 is SVGEGT. CDR3 sequence reads: CASKLLQGPPVGGELFF. DNA of the CDR3: TGTGCCAGCAAACTCCTGCAGGGACCCCCCGTGGGCGGGGAGCTGTTTTTT.

Ten or more counts support this clonotype. This chain uses TRBV6-2 or TRBV6-3 with TRBJ2-7; the D gene is possibly TRBD2 (6 bases). The CDR3 length is 17 residues. With 6 bases removed from V and 2 bases from J, the gap between germline ends came to 23 bases. Germline V gene data show CDR1 as MNHEY and CDR2 as SVGEGT. CDR3 residues: CASRGRLPVGETYEQYF. The DNA for the CDR3 is TGTGCCAGCAGAGGGAGGCTGCCGGTCGGGGAGACCTACGAGCAGTACTTC.